This record covers a single TCR beta chain. Its antigen is still unknown. The nonmyeloablative bone marrow transplants came from related graft donors, with transient mixed chimerism. The entry originates in a study of Tregs in tolerant kidney transplant recipients. Study results and caveats: Activated donor B cell expansion appeared to reveal the most relevant donor-specific TCRbeta repertoire. Biological reproducibility was not directly addressed in this study. Changing PCR primers prevented nucleotide comparison between some patients' samples.

Using immunoSEQ multiplex PCR, the repertoire was profiled, and TCRdb retains in-frame clones only, with some absent. The sample lists some 47,000 clones, roughly 87% occurring once. The CDR3 totals 15 residues. Germline assignment: CDR1 MNHEY and CDR2 SVGAGI. Trimming left V 0 bases short and J 5 bases short, with 13 bases between. The material was CD8+ T cells from blood (PBMCs), obtained 12 months after the transplant. J is TRBJ2-5 and V is TRBV6-5; the D gene is possibly TRBD1 (5 bases). This receptor was identified in a human patient who received a combined kidney and bone marrow transplant. Certain T cells may be donor cells from the graft. The DNA for the CDR3 is TGTGCCAGCAGTTACTCGAATGGGGCGGTGGAGACCCAGTACTTC. Protein sequence: CASSYSNGAVETQYF.